The clone carrying this T cell receptor beta chain was seen ten or more times. What it recognizes is unknown. These data are taken from a study of T cells after yellow fever vaccination. The wider study: SMART-Seq v4 Ultra Low Input served to prepare low-cell-number fractions.

General study results and limits: Reappearance after the booster was seen for most primary-vaccination clones, at 95% to 97% CD4 and around 88% CD8.

Between the trimmed V and J ends, which lost 2 bases and 5 bases, there was a span of 7 bases. CDR1 is GTSNPN, CDR2 SVGIG, per germline (reference sequence). There are 11 residues in the CDR3. Researchers made TCR cDNA using 5'RACE template switching, and this step added a universal primer site and UMIs. Via MiXCR, TCRdb re-called the 5' RACE reads, giving one row per CDR3 protein. The sample lists some 32,000 distinct CDR3 sequences; 3.5% to 5% were seen once. The specimen comprised CD8+ T cells sorted from PBMCs, sampled 5 days after the yellow fever booster vaccination. This rearrangement joins TRBV30 to TRBJ2-7; no firm D call. The source is a man aged 30 to 39 who received the YFV17D yellow fever vaccine. DNA for the CDR3: TGTGCCTGGAGTTTGAGCGACGAGCAGTACTTC. It yields the protein CAWSLSDEQYF.